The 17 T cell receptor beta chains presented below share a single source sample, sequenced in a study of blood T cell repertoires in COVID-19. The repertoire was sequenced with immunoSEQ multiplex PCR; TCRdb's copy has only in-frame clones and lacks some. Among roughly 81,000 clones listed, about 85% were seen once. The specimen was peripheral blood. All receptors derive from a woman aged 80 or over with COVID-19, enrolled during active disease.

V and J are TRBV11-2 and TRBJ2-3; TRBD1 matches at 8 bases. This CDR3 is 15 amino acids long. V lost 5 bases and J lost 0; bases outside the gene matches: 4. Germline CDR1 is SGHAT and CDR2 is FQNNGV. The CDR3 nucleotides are TGTGCCAGCAGCACCCAGGGGGCTAGCACAGATACGCAGTATTTT. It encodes CASSTQGASTDTQYF.

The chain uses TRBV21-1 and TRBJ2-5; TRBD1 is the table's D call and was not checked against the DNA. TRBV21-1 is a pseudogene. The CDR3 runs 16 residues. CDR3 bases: TGTGCCAGCAGCAAAGTCGGGGGACAGTTCTTGGAGACCCAGTACTTC. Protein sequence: CASSKVGGQFLETQYF.

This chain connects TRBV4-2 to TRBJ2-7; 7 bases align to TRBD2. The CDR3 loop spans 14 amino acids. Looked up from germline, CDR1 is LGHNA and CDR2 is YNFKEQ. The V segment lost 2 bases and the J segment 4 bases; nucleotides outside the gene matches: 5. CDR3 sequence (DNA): TGTGCCAGCAGCCAATTAGGCGGGAGTTACGAGCAGTACTTC. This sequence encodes CASSQLGGSYEQYF.

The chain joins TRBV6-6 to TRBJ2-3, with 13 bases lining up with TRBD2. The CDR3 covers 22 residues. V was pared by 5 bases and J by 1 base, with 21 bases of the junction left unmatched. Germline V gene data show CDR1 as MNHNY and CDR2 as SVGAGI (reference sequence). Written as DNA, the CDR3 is TGTGCCAGCAGTCTCCGGGACAGGGGGGGACTAGCGGGGAGGGGCGGCACAGATACGCAGTATTTT. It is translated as CASSLRDRGGLAGRGGTDTQYF.

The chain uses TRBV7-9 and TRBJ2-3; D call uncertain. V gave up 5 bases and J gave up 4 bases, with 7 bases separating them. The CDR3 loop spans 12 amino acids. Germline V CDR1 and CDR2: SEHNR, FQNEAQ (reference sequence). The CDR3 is CASSDTSDTQYF. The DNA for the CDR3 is TGTGCCAGCAGCGACACATCAGATACGCAGTATTTT.

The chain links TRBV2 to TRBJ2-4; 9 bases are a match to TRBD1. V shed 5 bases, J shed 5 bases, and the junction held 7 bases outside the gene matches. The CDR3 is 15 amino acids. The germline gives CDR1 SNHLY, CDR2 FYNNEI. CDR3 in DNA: TGTGCCAGCAGTCCTTGGACAGGGGTTGAAAACATTCAGTACTTC. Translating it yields CASSPWTGVENIQYF.

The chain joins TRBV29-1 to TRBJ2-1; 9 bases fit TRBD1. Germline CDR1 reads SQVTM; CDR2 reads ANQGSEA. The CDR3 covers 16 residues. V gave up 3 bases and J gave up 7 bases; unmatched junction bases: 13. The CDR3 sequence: CSVDGQGSAHGNEQFF. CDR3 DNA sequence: TGCAGCGTTGATGGACAGGGGTCCGCACACGGTAATGAGCAGTTCTTC.

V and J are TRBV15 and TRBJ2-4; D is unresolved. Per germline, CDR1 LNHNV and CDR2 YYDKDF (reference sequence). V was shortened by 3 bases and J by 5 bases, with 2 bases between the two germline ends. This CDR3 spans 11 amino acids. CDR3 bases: TGTGCCACCAGCAGCGAAAACATTCAGTACTTC. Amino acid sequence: CATSSENIQYF. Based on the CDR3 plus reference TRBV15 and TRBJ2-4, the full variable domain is DAMVIQNPRYQVTQFGKPVTLSCSQTLNHNVMYWYQQKSSQAPKLLFHYYDKDFNNEADTPDNFQSRRPNTSFCFLDIRSPGLGDTAMYLCATSSENIQYFGAGTRLSVL.

The CDR3 DNA reads TGTGCCAGTAGTATTATGTCAGGCTCCTACAATGAGCAGTTCTTC. Its translation is CASSIMSGSYNEQFF. This chain links TRBV19 with TRBJ2-1; D remains ambiguous. The V gene's germline CDR1 is LNHDA and CDR2 SQIVND (reference sequence). There are 15 residues in the CDR3. V lost 3 bases to trimming and J lost 0 bases, with 9 bases between them.

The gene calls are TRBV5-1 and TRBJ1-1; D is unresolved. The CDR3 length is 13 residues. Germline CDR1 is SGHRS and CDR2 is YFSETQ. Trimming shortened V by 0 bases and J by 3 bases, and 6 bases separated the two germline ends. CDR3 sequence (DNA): TGCGCCAGCAGCTTGGGTATCGACACTGAAGCTTTCTTT. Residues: CASSLGIDTEAFF.

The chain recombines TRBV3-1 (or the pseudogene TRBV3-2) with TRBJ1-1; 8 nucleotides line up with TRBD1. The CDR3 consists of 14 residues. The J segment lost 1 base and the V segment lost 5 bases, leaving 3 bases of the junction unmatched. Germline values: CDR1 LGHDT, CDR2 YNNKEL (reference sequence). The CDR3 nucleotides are TGTGCCAGCAGCTTCACAGGGGGGAACACTGAAGCTTTCTTT. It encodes CASSFTGGNTEAFF.

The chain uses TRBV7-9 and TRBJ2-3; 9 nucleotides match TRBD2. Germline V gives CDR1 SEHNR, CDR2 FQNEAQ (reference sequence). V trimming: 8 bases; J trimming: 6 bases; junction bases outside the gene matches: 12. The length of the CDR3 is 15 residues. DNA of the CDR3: TGTGCCAGCGGAAGAGTAGCGGGAGTGGCCGATACGCAGTATTTT. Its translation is CASGRVAGVADTQYF.

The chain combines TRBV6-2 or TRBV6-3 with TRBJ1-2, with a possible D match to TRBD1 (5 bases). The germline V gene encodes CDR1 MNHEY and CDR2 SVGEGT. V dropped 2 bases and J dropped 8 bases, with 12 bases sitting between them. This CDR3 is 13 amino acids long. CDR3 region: CASSYIRVGGYTF. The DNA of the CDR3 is TGTGCCAGCAGTTACATCAGGGTTGGGGGCTACACCTTC.

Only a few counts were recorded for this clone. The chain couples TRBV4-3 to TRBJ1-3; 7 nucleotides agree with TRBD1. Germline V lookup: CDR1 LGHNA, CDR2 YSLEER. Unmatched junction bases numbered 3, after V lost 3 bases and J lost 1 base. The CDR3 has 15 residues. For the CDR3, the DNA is TGCGCCAGCAGCCAGACGACAGGGTCTGGAAACACCATATATTTT. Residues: CASSQTTGSGNTIYF.

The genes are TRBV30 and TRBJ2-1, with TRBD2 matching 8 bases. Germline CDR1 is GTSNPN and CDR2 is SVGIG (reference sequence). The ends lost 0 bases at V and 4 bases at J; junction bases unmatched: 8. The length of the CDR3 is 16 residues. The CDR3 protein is CAWSVLGSGVYNEQFF. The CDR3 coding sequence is TGTGCCTGGAGTGTACTGGGTAGCGGGGTATACAATGAGCAGTTCTTC.

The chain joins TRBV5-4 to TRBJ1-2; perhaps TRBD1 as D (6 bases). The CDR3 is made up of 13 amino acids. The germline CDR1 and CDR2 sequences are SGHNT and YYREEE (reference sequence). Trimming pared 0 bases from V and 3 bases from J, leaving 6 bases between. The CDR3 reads CASSLDRDYGYTF. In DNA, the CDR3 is TGTGCCAGCAGCTTGGACAGGGACTATGGCTACACCTTC. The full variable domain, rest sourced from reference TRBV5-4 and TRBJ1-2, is ETGVTQSPTHLIKTRGQQVTLRCSSQSGHNTVSWYQQALGQGPQFIFQYYREEENGRGNFPPRFSGLQFPNYSSELNVNALELDDSALYLCASSLDRDYGYTFGSGTRLTVV.

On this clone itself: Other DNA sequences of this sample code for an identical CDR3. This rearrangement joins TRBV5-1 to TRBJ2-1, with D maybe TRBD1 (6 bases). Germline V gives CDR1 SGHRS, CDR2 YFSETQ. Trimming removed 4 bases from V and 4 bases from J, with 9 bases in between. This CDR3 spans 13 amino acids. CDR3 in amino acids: CASSLGQYNEQFF. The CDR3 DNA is TGCGCCAGCAGCCTTGGACAGTACAATGAGCAGTTCTTC.